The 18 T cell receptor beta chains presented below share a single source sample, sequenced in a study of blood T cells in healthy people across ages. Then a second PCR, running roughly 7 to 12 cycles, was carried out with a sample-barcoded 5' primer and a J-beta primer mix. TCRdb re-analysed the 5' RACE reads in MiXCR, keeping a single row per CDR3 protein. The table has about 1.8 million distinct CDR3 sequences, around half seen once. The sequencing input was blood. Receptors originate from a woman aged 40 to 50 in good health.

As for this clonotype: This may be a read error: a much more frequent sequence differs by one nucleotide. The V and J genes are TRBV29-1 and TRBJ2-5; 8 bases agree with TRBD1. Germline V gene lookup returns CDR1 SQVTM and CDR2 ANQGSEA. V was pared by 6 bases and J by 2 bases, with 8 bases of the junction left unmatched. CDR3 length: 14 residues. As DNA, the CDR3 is TGCAGCGTGACCTGGACAGGGATGCAAGAGACCCAGTACTTC. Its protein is CSVTWTGMQETQYF.

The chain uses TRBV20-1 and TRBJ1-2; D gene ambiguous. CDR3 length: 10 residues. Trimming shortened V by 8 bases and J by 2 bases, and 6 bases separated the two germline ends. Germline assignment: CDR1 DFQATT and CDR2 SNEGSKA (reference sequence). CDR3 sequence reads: CSSINYGYTF. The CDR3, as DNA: TGCAGTTCTATAAACTATGGCTACACCTTC.

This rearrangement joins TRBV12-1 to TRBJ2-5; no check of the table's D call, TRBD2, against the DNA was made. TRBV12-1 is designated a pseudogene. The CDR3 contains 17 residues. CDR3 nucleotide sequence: TGTGCCAGCAGCTTTGATAGCCGGGAGGACAACCAAGAGACCCAGTACTTC. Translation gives CASSFDSREDNQETQYF.

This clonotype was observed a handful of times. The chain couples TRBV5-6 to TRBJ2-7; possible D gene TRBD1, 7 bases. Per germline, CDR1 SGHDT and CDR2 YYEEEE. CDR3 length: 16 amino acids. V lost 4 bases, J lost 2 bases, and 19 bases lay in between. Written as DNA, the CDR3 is TGTGCCAGCAGCCGCAGTGGGGGGACAGTCACCTACGAGCAGTACTTC. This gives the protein CASSRSGGTVTYEQYF.

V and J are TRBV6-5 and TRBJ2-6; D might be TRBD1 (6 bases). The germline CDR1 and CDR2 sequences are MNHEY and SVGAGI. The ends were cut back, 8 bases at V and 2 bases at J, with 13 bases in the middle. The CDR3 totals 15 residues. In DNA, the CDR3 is TGTGCCAGCCGGACAGTCTGGGCTGGGGCCAACGTCCTGACTTTC. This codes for CASRTVWAGANVLTF.

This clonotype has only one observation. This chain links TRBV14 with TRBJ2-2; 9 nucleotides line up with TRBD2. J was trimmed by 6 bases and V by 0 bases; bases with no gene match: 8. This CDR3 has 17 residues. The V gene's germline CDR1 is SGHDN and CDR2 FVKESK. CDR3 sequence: CASSQDVSLAGAGELFF. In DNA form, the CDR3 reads TGTGCCAGCAGCCAAGATGTGTCACTAGCGGGTGCCGGGGAGCTGTTTTTT. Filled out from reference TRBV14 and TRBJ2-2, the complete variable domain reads EAGVTQFPSHSVIEKGQTVTLRCDPISGHDNLYWYRRVMGKEIKFLLHFVKESKQDESGMPNNRFLAERTGGTYSTLKVQPAELEDSGVYFCASSQDVSLAGAGELFFGEGSRLTVL.

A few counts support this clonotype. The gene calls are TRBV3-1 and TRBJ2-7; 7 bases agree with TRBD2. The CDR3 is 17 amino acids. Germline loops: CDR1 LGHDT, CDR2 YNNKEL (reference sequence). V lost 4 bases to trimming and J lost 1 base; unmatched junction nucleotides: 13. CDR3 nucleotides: TGTGCCAGCAGCCCAGCCAGGAGCGGGGACTTTTCCTACGAGCAGTACTTC. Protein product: CASSPARSGDFSYEQYF.

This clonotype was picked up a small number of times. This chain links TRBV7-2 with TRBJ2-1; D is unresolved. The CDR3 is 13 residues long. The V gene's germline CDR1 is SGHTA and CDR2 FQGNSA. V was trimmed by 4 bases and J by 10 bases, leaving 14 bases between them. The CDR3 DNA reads TGTGCCAGCAGCTCCGACCCGTATTTGGAGCAGTTCTTC. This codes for CASSSDPYLEQFF.

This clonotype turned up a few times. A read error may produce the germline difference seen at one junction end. The CDR3, as DNA: TGTGCCAGCACTATTGACGGGGCCCTCTCCGACGAGCAGTACTTC. Translated, it gives CASTIDGALSDEQYF. The chain uses TRBV7-2 and TRBJ2-7; D could derive from TRBD1 or TRBD2 (5 bases each). Looked up from germline, CDR1 is SGHTA and CDR2 is FQGNSA. This CDR3 has 15 amino acids.

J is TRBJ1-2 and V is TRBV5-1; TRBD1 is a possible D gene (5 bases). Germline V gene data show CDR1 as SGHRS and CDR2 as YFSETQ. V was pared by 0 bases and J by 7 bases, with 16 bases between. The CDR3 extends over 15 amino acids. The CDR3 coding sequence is TGCGCCAGCAGCTTGGGAGCGGGGACGGCTGGTGGCTACACCTTC. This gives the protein CASSLGAGTAGGYTF.

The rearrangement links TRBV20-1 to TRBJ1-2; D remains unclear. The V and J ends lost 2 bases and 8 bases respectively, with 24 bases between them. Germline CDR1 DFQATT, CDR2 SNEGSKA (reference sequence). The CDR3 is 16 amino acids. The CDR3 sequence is CSARPLDMGAWVGYTF. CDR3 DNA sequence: TGCAGTGCTAGACCACTAGACATGGGAGCTTGGGTGGGCTACACCTTC.

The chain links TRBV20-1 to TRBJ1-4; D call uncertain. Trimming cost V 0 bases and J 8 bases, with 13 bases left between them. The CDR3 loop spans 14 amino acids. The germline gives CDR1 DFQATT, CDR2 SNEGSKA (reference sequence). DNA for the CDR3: TGCAGTGCTAGAGAGCCCCGAGGATCCGAAAAACTGTTTTTT. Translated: CSAREPRGSEKLFF.

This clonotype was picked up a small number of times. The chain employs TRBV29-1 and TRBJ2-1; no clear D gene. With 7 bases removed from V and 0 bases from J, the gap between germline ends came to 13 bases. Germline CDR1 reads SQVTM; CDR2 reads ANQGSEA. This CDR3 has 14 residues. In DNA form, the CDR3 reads TGCAGCGCGCTACCCAGAATCTCCTACAATGAGCAGTTCTTC. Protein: CSALPRISYNEQFF.

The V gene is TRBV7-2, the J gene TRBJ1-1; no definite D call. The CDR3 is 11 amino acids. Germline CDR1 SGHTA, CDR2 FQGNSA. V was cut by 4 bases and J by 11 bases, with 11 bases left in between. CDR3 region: CASSYSHQAFF. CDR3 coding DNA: TGTGCCAGCAGCTACTCCCACCAGGCTTTCTTT.

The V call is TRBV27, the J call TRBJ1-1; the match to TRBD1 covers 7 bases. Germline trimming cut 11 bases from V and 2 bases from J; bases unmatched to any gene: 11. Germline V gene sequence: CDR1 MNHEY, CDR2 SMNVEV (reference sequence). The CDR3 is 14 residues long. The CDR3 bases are TGTGCCTGCGGCCGACAGGGCGCTAACACTGAAGCTTTCTTT. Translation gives CACGRQGANTEAFF.

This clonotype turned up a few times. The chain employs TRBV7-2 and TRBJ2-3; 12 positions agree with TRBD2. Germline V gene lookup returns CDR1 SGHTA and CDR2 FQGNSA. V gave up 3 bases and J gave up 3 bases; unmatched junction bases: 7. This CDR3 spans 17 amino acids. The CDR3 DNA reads TGTGCCAGCAGCTTTTCGGGACTAGCGGGTCGGACAGATACGCAGTATTTT. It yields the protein CASSFSGLAGRTDTQYF.

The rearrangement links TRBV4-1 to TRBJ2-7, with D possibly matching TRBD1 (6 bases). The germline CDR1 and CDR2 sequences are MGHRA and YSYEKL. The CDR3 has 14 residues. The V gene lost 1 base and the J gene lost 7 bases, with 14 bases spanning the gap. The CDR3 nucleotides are TGCGCCAGCAGCCAAGCAGGGGCCCACAATGAGCAGTACTTC. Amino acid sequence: CASSQAGAHNEQYF.

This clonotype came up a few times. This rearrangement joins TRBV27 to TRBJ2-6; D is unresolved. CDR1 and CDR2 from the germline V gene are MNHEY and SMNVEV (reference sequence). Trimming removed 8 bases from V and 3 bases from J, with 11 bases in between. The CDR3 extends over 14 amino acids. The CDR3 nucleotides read TGTGCCAGCCGTCGCTCAATTGGGGCCAACGTCCTGACTTTC. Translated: CASRRSIGANVLTF.